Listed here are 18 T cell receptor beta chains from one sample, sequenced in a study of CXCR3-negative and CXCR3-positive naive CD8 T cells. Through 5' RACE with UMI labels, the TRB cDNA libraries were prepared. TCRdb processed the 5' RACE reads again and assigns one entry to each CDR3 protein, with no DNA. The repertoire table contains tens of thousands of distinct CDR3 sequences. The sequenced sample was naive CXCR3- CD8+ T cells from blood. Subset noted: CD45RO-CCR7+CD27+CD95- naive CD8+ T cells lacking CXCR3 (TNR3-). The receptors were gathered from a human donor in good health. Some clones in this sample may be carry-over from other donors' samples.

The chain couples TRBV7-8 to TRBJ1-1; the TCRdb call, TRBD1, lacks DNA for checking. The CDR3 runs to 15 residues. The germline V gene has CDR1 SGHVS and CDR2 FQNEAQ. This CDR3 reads CASSLLGQGDTEAFF.

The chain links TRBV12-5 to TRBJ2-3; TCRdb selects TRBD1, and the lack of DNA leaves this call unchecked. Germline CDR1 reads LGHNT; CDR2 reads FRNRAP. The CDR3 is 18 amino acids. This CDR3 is CASGLVLEDRGRSDTQYF.

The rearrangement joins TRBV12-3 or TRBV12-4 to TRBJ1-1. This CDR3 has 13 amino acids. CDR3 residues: CASSLVGNTEAFF.

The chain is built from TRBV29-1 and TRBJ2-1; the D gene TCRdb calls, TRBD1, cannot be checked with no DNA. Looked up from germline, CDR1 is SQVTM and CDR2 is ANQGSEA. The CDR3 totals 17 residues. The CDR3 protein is CSVAGTAVELTYNEQFF.

The CDR3 here is CASSQSGPRGRLRGQYCNQPQHF. The V gene is TRBV23-1, the J gene TRBJ1-5. TRBV23-1 is assigned to the ORF class and has an uncertain function. The CDR3 runs 23 residues.

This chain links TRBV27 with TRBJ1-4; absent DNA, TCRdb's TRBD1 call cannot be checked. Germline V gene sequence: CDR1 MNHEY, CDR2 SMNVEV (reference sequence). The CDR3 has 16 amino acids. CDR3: CASSFLPGPNGEKLFF.

The CDR3 here is CSARDIGGASYNEQFF. The chain joins TRBV20-1 to TRBJ2-1; TCRdb reports TRBD1, a call that lacks DNA to check it against. This CDR3 comprises 16 residues. From germline, CDR1 is DFQATT and CDR2 SNEGSKA (reference sequence).

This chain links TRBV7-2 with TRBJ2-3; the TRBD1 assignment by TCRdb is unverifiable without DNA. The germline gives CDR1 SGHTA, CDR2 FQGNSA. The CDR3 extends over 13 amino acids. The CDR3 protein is CASSWGGPDTQYF.

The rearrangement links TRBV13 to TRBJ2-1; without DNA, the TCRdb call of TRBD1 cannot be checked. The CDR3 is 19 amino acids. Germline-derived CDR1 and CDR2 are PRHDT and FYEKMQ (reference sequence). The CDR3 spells CASSDRTGGGLVSYNEQFF.

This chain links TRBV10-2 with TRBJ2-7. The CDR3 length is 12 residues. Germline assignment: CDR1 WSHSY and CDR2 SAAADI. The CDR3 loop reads CASTGSSYEQYF.

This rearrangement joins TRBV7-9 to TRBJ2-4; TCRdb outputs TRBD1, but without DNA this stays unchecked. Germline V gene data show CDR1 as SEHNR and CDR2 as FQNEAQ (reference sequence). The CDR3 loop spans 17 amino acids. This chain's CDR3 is CASSPPKGTGTGDIQYF.

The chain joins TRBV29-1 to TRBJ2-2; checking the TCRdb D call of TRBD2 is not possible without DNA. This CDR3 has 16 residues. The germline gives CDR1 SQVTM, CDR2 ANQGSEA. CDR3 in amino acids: CSVEGTSGSGTGELFF.

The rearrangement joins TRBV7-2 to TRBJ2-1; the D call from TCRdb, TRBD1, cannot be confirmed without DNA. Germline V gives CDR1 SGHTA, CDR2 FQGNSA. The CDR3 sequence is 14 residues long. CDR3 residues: CASSPPPTGGGQFF.

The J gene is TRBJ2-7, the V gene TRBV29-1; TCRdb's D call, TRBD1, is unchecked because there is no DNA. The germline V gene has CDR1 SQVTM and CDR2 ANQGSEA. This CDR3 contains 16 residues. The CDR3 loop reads CSVEDPGTGGNYEQYF.

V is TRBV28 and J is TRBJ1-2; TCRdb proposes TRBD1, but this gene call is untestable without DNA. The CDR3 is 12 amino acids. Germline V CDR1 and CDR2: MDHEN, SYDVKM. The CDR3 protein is CASSFTGFGYTF.

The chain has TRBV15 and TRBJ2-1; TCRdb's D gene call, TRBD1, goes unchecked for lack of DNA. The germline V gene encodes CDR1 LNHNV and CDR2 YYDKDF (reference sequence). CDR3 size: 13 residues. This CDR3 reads CTTSRPPAREQFF.

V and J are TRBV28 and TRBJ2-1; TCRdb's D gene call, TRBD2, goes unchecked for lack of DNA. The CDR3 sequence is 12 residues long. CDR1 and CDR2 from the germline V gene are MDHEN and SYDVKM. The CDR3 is CASSRDGNSEFF.

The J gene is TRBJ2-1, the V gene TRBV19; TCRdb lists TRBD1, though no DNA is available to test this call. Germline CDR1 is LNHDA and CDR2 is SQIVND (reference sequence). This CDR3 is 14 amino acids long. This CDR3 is CASSIWGSNNEQFF. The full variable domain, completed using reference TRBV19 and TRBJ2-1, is DGGITQSPKYLFRKEGQNVTLSCEQNLNHDAMYWYRQDPGQGLRLIYYSQIVNDFQKGDIAEGYSVSREKKESFPLTVTSAQKNPTAFYLCASSIWGSNNEQFFGPGTRLTVL.